These T cell receptor beta chains were read from a single sample in a study of graft-versus-host responses after intestinal transplantation. Sequencing was performed with immunoSEQ multiplex PCR; in TCRdb, only in-frame clones are kept and a portion is missing. The table shows tens of thousands of clones, with about 89% occurring only once. Sequenced here: PBMCs, sampled roughly 680 days after intestinal transplant. These receptors all come from a human patient who received an intestinal transplant, so some T cells may come from the graft donor. Both conserved end residues are part of each CDR3. The D gene is left open where the match is weak. Clone size appears in some rows only: once, few, many, or a class for an expanded clone.

d_gene	v_gene	len	j_gene	abundance	CDR3nt	CDR3aa
TRBD1	TRBV6-5	15	TRBJ1-1	once	TGTGCCAGCAGTATCACAGGGGGCGTACCCACTGAAGCTTTCTTT	CASSITGGVPTEAFF
TRBD2	TRBV5-1	16	TRBJ2-5	NA	TGCGCCAGCAGCTTGCTCCTAGCGGGGGGGCTAGAGACCCAGTACTTC	CASSLLLAGGLETQYF
NA	TRBV18	14	TRBJ2-3	NA	TGTGCCAGCTCACCACGAAGGGACAAGGATACGCAGTATTTT	CASSPRRDKDTQYF
NA	TRBV19	14	TRBJ2-7	NA	TGTGCCAGTAGTGAGACGGGGGTGATGTACGAGCAGTACTTC	CASSETGVMYEQYF
NA	TRBV7-9	15	TRBJ1-1	NA	TGTGCCAGCAGCTTAGTCGCGTCCGTGAACACTGAAGCTTTCTTT	CASSLVASVNTEAFF
TRBD2	TRBV5-1	18	TRBJ2-3	NA	TGCGCCAGCAGTTCCGGACTAGCGGGGGGCTGGGGGACAGATACGCAGTATTTT	CASSSGLAGGWGTDTQYF
NA	TRBV6-4	13	TRBJ2-3	few	TGTGCCAGCAGTGACTCGGTTACAGATACGCAGTATTTT	CASSDSVTDTQYF
NA	TRBV6-1	14	TRBJ2-5	NA	TGTGCCAGCAGTCCCCCGGCTTCCCGGGAGACCCAGTACTTC	CASSPPASRETQYF
TRBD1	TRBV5-1	16	TRBJ1-3	NA	TGCGCCAGCACTCCCGGGACAGGGAGCTCTGGAAACACCATATATTTT	CASTPGTGSSGNTIYF
NA	TRBV18	13	TRBJ1-2	NA	TGTGCCAGCTCACCATCAGGGGAATATGGCTACACCTTC	CASSPSGEYGYTF
TRBD1	TRBV10-1	13	TRBJ1-2	NA	TGCGCCAGCAGTGACGGGACAGTTGATGGCTACACCTTC	CASSDGTVDGYTF
NA	TRBV27	13	TRBJ2-7	NA	TGTGCCAGCAGAGGGCTGAGCTCCTACGAGCAGTACTTC	CASRGLSSYEQYF
TRBD2	TRBV7-8	16	TRBJ2-7	NA	TGTGCCAGCAGCGGGGCCCAACTAGCGGGGGGGTTGGAGCAGTACTTC	CASSGAQLAGGLEQYF
NA	TRBV11-2	13	TRBJ1-5	NA	TGTGCCAGCAGCTTAGATCTTAGGAGGCCCCAGCATTTT	CASSLDLRRPQHF
TRBD1	TRBV5-4	17	TRBJ1-2	NA	TGTGCCAGCAGCTATACCGGACAGGGGGCCTCGAACTATGGCTACACCTTC	CASSYTGQGASNYGYTF
TRBD2	TRBV5-1	16	TRBJ2-1	NA	TGCGCCAGCAGCTTACTTAACGGGGGGGCAACAGATGAGCAGTTCTTC	CASSLLNGGATDEQFF
TRBD2	TRBV19	18	TRBJ2-2	NA	TGTGCCAGTAGTATAGGAGGACTAGCGGGGGTTAACACCGGGGAGCTGTTTTTT	CASSIGGLAGVNTGELFF
TRBD1	TRBV13	15	TRBJ2-7	NA	TGTGCCAGCAGCTTAGGGGCAGGGGGTGGTAACGAGCAGTACTTC	CASSLGAGGGNEQYF
NA	TRBV2	17	TRBJ2-1	once	TGTGCCAGAGTACCAAACCGGGACACGAGCTCCTACAATGAGCAGTTCTTC	CARVPNRDTSSYNEQFF
NA	TRBV2	15	TRBJ1-2	NA	TGTGCCAGCAGTGAAGCCTCCGGGGGTAACTATGGCTACACCTTC	CASSEASGGNYGYTF
NA	TRBV6-1	16	TRBJ1-3	once	TGTGCCAGCAGTGAAGGTGGGGGGTTTTTTGGAAACACCATATATTTT	CASSEGGGFFGNTIYF
NA	TRBV5-1	21	TRBJ2-3	NA	TGCGCCAGCAGCTTGGCCATCGGTGAGACGACAACTACGCTGCGCACAGATACGCAGTATTTT	CASSLAIGETTTTLRTDTQYF
TRBD2	TRBV5-1	14	TRBJ2-1	NA	TGCGCCAGCAGCTCCGGGACTATCTACAATGAGCAGTTCTTC	CASSSGTIYNEQFF
TRBD2	TRBV6-1	12	TRBJ2-2	NA	TGTGCCAGCAGGGGAGGGACCGGGGAGCTGTTTTTT	CASRGGTGELFF
NA	TRBV19	12	TRBJ1-2	NA	TGTGCCAGTACCCAGGGCTTCTATGGCTACACCTTC	CASTQGFYGYTF
TRBD1	TRBV5-4	15	TRBJ1-4	NA	TGTGTCAGCAGCTTAACAGGGGGCGACAATGAAAAACTGTTTTTT	CVSSLTGGDNEKLFF
NA	TRBV11-3	14	TRBJ2-1	NA	TGTGCCAGCAGCTTAGGTTTCCAGGGAATGAGGCAGTTCTTC	CASSLGFQGMRQFF
TRBD2	TRBV9	16	TRBJ2-2	once	TGTGCCAGCAGCGCCCCGGGACTAGCAAACACCGGGGAGCTGTTTTTT	CASSAPGLANTGELFF
NA	TRBV11-3	13	TRBJ2-5	once	TGTGCCAGCAGCACACGGGGCTCTACCACCCAGTACTTC	CASSTRGSTTQYF
NA	TRBV28	14	TRBJ1-1	NA	TGTGCCAGCAGTTTAAGGGAGGAGGGAACTGAAGCTTTCTTT	CASSLREEGTEAFF
NA	TRBV7-6	16	TRBJ2-7	NA	TGTGCCAGCAGCTTAGTATCCCACCCGGCGGCGGGCGAGCAGTACTTC	CASSLVSHPAAGEQYF
NA	TRBV7-8	16	TRBJ2-2	NA	TGTGCCAGCAGCTTTAGACAGTCTCGGGACACCGGGGAGCTGTTTTTT	CASSFRQSRDTGELFF
TRBD2	TRBV25-1	13	TRBJ2-7	NA	TGTGCCAGCTCGGGACTAGCAGGTTACGAGCAGTACTTC	CASSGLAGYEQYF
TRBD1	TRBV5-1	15	TRBJ2-7	NA	TGCGCCAGCAGCCCGGTGGGGACAGGGGCCTACGAGCAGTACTTC	CASSPVGTGAYEQYF
TRBD1	TRBV11-2	15	TRBJ2-3	NA	TGTGCCAGCAGCTTTGGACAGGGTTCCACAGATACGCAGTATTTT	CASSFGQGSTDTQYF
NA	TRBV19	13	TRBJ2-2	NA	TGTGCCAGTAGTATATCGGGAACCGGGGAGCTGTTTTTT	CASSISGTGELFF
NA	TRBV21-1	16	TRBJ1-4	NA	TGTGCCCGCTCTGTCTACGAGACACGGGTGGATGAAAAACTGTTTTTT	CARSVYETRVDEKLFF
NA	TRBV4-3	14	TRBJ1-2	NA	TGCGCCAGCAGCCAAGAAACAGCTCACTATGGCTACACCTTC	CASSQETAHYGYTF
NA	TRBV6-5	14	TRBJ1-1	once	TGTGCCAGCAGTTATAGAGGCGGGGACACTGAAGCTTTCTTT	CASSYRGGDTEAFF
TRBD1	TRBV6-1	17	TRBJ1-4	NA	TGTGCCAGCAGTGATAGGGGACAGGGTGAAACTAATGAAAAACTGTTTTTT	CASSDRGQGETNEKLFF
NA	TRBV6-1	14	TRBJ2-5	NA	TGTGCCAGCAGTGAAACCCAGCGAAAGGAGACCCAGTACTTC	CASSETQRKETQYF
NA	TRBV4-1	15	TRBJ2-7	once	TGCGCCAGCAGTCCCGACCCTTACTCGCGCTACGAGCAGTACTTC	CASSPDPYSRYEQYF
NA	TRBV5-1	15	TRBJ1-2	medium-sized	TGCGCCAGCAGCTTGGGGGGGATTGACAGCTCTGGCTACACCTTC	CASSLGGIDSSGYTF
TRBD1	TRBV18	16	TRBJ2-7	NA	TGTGCCAGCTCACCCGACGGACAGGGGGCGAGGACCGAGCAGTACTTC	CASSPDGQGARTEQYF
NA	TRBV11-3	13	TRBJ2-2	NA	TGTGCCAGCAGCTCTTACGGTCCCGGGGAGCTGTTTTTT	CASSSYGPGELFF